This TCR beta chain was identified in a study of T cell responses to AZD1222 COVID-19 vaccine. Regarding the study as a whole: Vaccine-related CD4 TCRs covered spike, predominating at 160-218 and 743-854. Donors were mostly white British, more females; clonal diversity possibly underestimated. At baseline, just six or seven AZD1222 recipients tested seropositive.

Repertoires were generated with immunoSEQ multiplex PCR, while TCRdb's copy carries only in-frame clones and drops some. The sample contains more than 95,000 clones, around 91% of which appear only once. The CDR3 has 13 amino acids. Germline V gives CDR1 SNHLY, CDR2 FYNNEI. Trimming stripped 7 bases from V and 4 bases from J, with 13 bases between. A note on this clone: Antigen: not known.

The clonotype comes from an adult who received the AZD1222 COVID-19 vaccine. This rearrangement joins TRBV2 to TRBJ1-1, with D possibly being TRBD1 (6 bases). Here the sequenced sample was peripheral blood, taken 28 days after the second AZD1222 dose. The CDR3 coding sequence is TGTGCCAGCACTAGAGGGGGTACCACTGAAGCTTTCTTT. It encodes CASTRGGTTEAFF.